This T cell receptor beta chain appears in the sequencing data of a study of cytomegalovirus exposure and HLA in healthy donors. Study outcomes and limitations: The majority of CMV-associated TCR beta chains were reported as apparently HLA-restricted in a later analysis. The number of N-insertions in an Asian-associated ancestry cluster was reportedly below the roughly 670-donor mean in a later analysis. Specificity of three CMV-associated chains for CMV antigens was verified in vitro.

PCR involved 60 Vbeta and 13 Jbeta primers. Sequencing was performed with immunoSEQ multiplex PCR; in TCRdb, only in-frame clones are kept and a portion is missing. Among about 89,000 clones listed, roughly 80% were seen once. All the people who gave samples were healthy bone marrow donors. In its sample, this clone was seen once. Its antigen is undetermined. This CDR3 comprises 15 residues. Germline-derived CDR1 and CDR2 are MDHEN and SYDVKM. The trim removed 4 bases at V and 3 bases at J, leaving 6 bases unmatched. The origin of this receptor is a man aged 25 to 45 in good health and CMV-seropositive. Sequenced: PBMCs. V is TRBV28 and J is TRBJ1-1; 9 nucleotides match TRBD1. Here the CDR3 reads CASSSPGTGYTEAFF. Written as DNA, the CDR3 is TGTGCCAGCAGTTCCCCCGGGACAGGGTACACTGAAGCTTTCTTT.